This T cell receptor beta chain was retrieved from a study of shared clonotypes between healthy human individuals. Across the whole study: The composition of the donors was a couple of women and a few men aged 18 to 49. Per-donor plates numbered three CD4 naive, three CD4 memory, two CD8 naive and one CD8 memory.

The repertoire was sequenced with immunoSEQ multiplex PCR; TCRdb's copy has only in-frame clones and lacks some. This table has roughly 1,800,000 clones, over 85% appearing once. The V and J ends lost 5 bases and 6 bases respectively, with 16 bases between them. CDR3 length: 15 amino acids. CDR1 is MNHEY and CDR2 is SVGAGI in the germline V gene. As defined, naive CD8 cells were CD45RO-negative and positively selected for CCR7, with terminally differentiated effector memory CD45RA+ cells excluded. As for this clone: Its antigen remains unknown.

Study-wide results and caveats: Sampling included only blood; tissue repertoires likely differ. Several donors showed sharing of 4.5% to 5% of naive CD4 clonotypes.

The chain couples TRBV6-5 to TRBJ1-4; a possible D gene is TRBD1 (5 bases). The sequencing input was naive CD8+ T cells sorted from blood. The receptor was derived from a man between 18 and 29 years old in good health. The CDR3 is CASSPLGGVYEKLFF. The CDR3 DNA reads TGTGCCAGCAGTCCCTTGGGAGGGGTTTATGAAAAACTGTTTTTT.